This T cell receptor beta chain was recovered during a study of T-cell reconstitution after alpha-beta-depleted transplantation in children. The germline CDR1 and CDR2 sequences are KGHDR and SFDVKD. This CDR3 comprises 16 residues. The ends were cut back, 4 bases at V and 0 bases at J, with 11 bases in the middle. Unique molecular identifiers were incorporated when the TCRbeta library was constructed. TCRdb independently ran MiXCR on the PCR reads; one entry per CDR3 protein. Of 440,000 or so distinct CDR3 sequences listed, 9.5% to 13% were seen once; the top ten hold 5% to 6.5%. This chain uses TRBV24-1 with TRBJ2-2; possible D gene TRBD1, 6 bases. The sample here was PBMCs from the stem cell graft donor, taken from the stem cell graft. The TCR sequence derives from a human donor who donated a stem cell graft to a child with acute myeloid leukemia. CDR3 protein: CATSDPQGPNTGELFF. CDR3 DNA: TGTGCCACCAGTGACCCACAGGGCCCGAACACCGGGGAGCTGTTTTTT.